This T cell receptor beta chain was obtained from a study of T-cell memory formation after mild COVID-19 (dated by TCRdb to 2020 to 2023). About the study as a whole: Most TCR sequence clusters were specific to one of the two donors. In a couple of donors, T-cell clones that expanded and contracted after mild COVID-19 were tracked by sequencing TCRalpha and TCRbeta repertoires over time. The cohort comprised two young, previously healthy adult volunteers, one female and one male. Broad study findings and their caveats: The detection of some responding clones in pre-infection memory suggests that pre-existing cross-reactive memory T cells joined the SARS-CoV-2 response. The study covered only a couple of mild cases, and larger cohorts including severe cases with pre-infection samples were considered necessary. Clones contracting from day 15 to 85 had balanced CD4/CD8 phenotypes, while a second wave expanding from day 15 to 37 was biased towards CD4+. Whether the second-wave clones peaking on day 37 were SARS-CoV-2 specific was not confirmed. Contracting CD4+ clones were found mainly in CM and EM memory subsets, while CD8+ clones were enriched in EMRA.

Instrument on record: Illumina NovaSeq 6000. TCRalpha and TCRbeta cDNA libraries were constructed by 5'RACE with constant-segment primers, with sample barcodes and unique molecular identifiers being introduced. RNA was extracted from every sample with Trizol reagent. The libraries were amplified in two PCR steps, and the second step added a second sample barcode and Illumina TruSeq adapters. Libraries were sequenced on an Illumina NovaSeq with 2 x 150 bp paired-end reads. The authors processed their data as follows. With migec v1.2.7, reads were demultiplexed and then collapsed into UMI-guided consensus sequences. Using mixcr v2.1.11, UMI consensuses were aligned to TRA and TRB V and J templates and then assembled into clonotypes. A clonotype was counted as expanded or contracted only when both edgeR and NoisET called the clonotype significant, with the noise models trained on biological replicates. For edgeR calls, a false discovery rate-adjusted p below 0.01 and a log2 fold-change threshold of 1 were applied. As an exploratory analysis of dynamics, max-normalized trajectories of the 1000 most abundant clonotypes were examined with PCA combined with hierarchical clustering. Separately sequenced CD4+ and CD8+ repertoires were used to assign the CD4 or CD8 phenotype of responding clones. The raw public data were reprocessed by TCRdb itself: fastp quality trimming at Q25, MiXCR clonotype calling, in-frame beta chains only. Merged by CDR3 protein, the rows form single entries marked with the most common genes and DNA. The V and J calls follow TCRdb's processing rather than the paper's. The sample has about 150,000 distinct CDR3 sequences on record, about 6% of them singletons. The ten largest clones add up to roughly 2.1% of the sample.

The CDR3 runs 15 amino acids, cysteine and phenylalanine included. Only CDR3 DNA is held: 45 bases, read in frame from base 1. For CDR1 and CDR2, the germline V gene lists SGHTA and FQGNSA. The germline V and J ends show losses of 2 bases and 7 bases respectively, and no gene match explains 8 bases of the junction. Details on this clonotype: Its specific antigen is unknown. No base quality values were provided; no much bigger clone lies one nucleotide off.

Ficoll-Paque density gradient centrifugation was the method used to isolate PBMCs. Sequenced: PBMCs or a T cell subset sorted from them (not recorded which). The TCR originated in an adult woman who had mild COVID-19 (a few samples of this study predate the infection). The sample titles of this study are shuffled in the database, so cell type and time point are left out; the donor was told from shared clones. The receptor chain draws on TRBV7-2 and TRBJ1-2, with TRBD1 matching 9 junction bases. CDR3 protein: CASSLKGGQGLGYTF. The sequenced DNA: TGTGCCAGCAGCTTAAAGGGGGGACAGGGCCTTGGCTACACCTTC.